This TCR beta chain derives from a study of cytomegalovirus exposure and HLA in healthy donors. Study-level findings and limits: Previous analysis showed most TCR beta V segments were productive about 90% or about 30% of the time.

Details on this clone: As yet, its antigen is unknown.

The PCR had 60 Vbeta and 13 Jbeta primers. Generated by immunoSEQ multiplex PCR, the TCRdb table keeps only in-frame clones and is missing some. The sample records some 200,000 clones, roughly 83% being singletons. The trim removed 3 bases at V and 7 bases at J, leaving 7 bases unmatched. The CDR3 spans 16 residues. Germline values: CDR1 MNHNS, CDR2 SASEGT. This TCR derives from a boy between 2 and 10 years old in good health and CMV-seronegative. The sequenced sample was PBMCs. The chain uses TRBV6-1 and TRBJ2-1; 12 bases align to TRBD2. This CDR3 is CASSELAGGLGNEQFF. DNA of the CDR3: TGTGCCAGCAGTGAGCTAGCGGGAGGGCTCGGTAATGAGCAGTTCTTC.